The TCR beta chain under discussion was sequenced for a study of graft-versus-host responses after intestinal transplantation. As concerns this clone: Its specificity is not known.

The repertoire was sequenced with immunoSEQ multiplex PCR; TCRdb's copy has only in-frame clones and lacks some. The top ten clones hold over 2.5% of a sample with some 130,000 clones, roughly 95% of them seen once. The material was unstimulated CD8+ T cells sorted from spleen or lymph node cells, obtained before intestinal transplant. This receptor was obtained from a human donor who received an intestinal transplant.

CDR3 DNA: TGTGCCAGCAGTATTTCTAGCGGGAAAACCTACGAGCAGTACTTC. This sequence encodes CASSISSGKTYEQYF. The chain uses TRBV2 and TRBJ2-7; 9 positions agree with TRBD2. Germline V gene data show CDR1 as SNHLY and CDR2 as FYNNEI. The CDR3 loop spans 15 amino acids. V was pared by 5 bases and J by 2 bases, with 7 bases of the junction left unmatched. The full variable domain, rest sourced from reference TRBV2 and TRBJ2-7, is EPEVTQTPSHQVTQMGQEVILRCVPISNHLYFYWYRQILGQKVEFLVSFYNNEISEKSEIFDDQFSVERPDGSNFTLKIRSTKLEDSAMYFCASSISSGKTYEQYFGPGTRLTVT.